One and the same sample provided the 12 T cell receptor beta chains below, sequenced in a study of blood T cell repertoires in COVID-19. Assay used: immunoSEQ multiplex PCR; TCRdb lists only in-frame clones, some missing. The repertoire holds about 270,000 clones, under 90% seen once, with around 2.9% in the top ten. Material for sequencing was peripheral blood. The source of these receptors is a woman in her sixties with active or convalescent COVID-19.

The chain is built from TRBV13 and TRBJ2-1; TRBD2 aligns across 12 bases. CDR1 PRHDT and CDR2 FYEKMQ come from the germline V gene (reference sequence). J was trimmed by 5 bases and V by 5 bases; bases with no gene match: 4. CDR3 length equals 15 residues. In nucleotides, the CDR3 is TGTGCCAGCAGCCCAACTAGCGGGGGGAACAATGAGCAGTTCTTC. Residues: CASSPTSGGNNEQFF.

The rearrangement joins TRBV29-1 to TRBJ1-2, with TRBD1 as a possible D gene (5 bases). This CDR3 is built from 13 residues. V was cut by 7 bases and J by 3 bases, with 15 bases left in between. Germline CDR1 reads SQVTM; CDR2 reads ANQGSEA. CDR3 amino acids: CSAVPSRDYGYTF. Here the CDR3 DNA reads TGCAGCGCCGTGCCCAGCAGGGACTATGGCTACACCTTC.

The V call is TRBV9, the J call TRBJ2-1; 14 nucleotides match TRBD2. The CDR3 runs to 16 residues. Germline trimming cut 4 bases from V and 9 bases from J; bases unmatched to any gene: 9. Germline V gene data show CDR1 as SGDLS and CDR2 as YYNGEE. The CDR3 spells CASSKRTSGGHGEQFF. In DNA, the CDR3 is TGTGCCAGCAGCAAAAGGACTAGCGGGGGGCACGGTGAGCAGTTCTTC.

This clone was seen once. The chain employs TRBV10-3 and TRBJ1-2; D remains ambiguous. The CDR3 runs to 13 residues. Trimming removed 6 bases at V and 0 bases at J, with 8 bases between. Germline CDR1 reads ENHRY; CDR2 reads SYGVKD. The CDR3 region has the DNA TGTGCCATCAGGGCAGGCCCTAACTATGGCTACACCTTC. Protein: CAIRAGPNYGYTF.

This chain links TRBV6-6 with TRBJ2-4; TRBD2 is a possible D gene (5 bases). Between the trimmed V and J ends, which lost 7 bases and 7 bases, there was a span of 14 bases. The CDR3 runs to 13 residues. The V gene's germline CDR1 is MNHNY and CDR2 SVGAGI (reference sequence). The CDR3 DNA reads as TGTGCCAGCACCCCCGGAGGATCGAACATTCAGTACTTC. This codes for CASTPGGSNIQYF.

The CDR3 protein is CASSPETASTGELFF. The CDR3 bases are TGCGCCAGCAGCCCAGAGACCGCTAGTACTGGGGAGCTGTTTTTT. The chain recombines TRBV5-1 with TRBJ2-2; D is ambiguous. This CDR3 has 15 amino acids. Germline V lookup: CDR1 SGHRS, CDR2 YFSETQ. Between the trimmed V and J ends, which lost 4 bases and 8 bases, there was a span of 18 bases.

CDR3: CAIKRTGTGSANEKLFF. In DNA form, the CDR3 reads TGTGCCATCAAAAGGACAGGGACCGGGAGCGCTAATGAAAAACTGTTTTTT. The gene calls are TRBV24-1 and TRBJ1-4, with TRBD1 identical over 8 bases. The germline V gene encodes CDR1 KGHDR and CDR2 SFDVKD. V was pared by 11 bases and J by 3 bases, with 16 bases of the junction left unmatched. This CDR3 has 17 amino acids.

The chain is built from TRBV19 and TRBJ1-1, with D maybe TRBD1 (6 bases). CDR1 is LNHDA and CDR2 is SQIVND in the germline V gene (reference sequence). This CDR3 has 13 residues. V dropped 7 bases and J dropped 4 bases, with 13 bases sitting between them. CDR3 in amino acids: CASTLTGSTEAFF. Written as DNA, the CDR3 is TGTGCCAGTACCCTAACAGGGAGCACTGAAGCTTTCTTT.

The CDR3 coding sequence is TGCGCCAGCAGCTTGGAATCCTTCACAGATACGCAGTATTTT. Amino acid sequence: CASSLESFTDTQYF. The J gene is TRBJ2-3, the V gene TRBV5-1; the D is unclear. Looked up from germline, CDR1 is SGHRS and CDR2 is YFSETQ. Trimming shortened V by 0 bases and J by 2 bases, and 7 bases separated the two germline ends. This CDR3 spans 14 amino acids.

The genes are TRBV11-2 and TRBJ1-3; D remains ambiguous. CDR3 length: 13 residues. Between the trimmed V and J ends, which lost 5 bases and 5 bases, there was a span of 10 bases. The germline CDR1 and CDR2 sequences are SGHAT and FQNNGV. The CDR3 loop is CASSLRARNTIYF. In nucleotides, the CDR3 is TGTGCCAGCAGCCTTCGCGCCCGAAACACCATATATTTT. Full variable domain (rest looked up from reference TRBV11-2 and TRBJ1-3): EAGVAQSPRYKIIEKRQSVAFWCNPISGHATLYWYQQILGQGPKLLIQFQNNGVVDDSQLPKDRFSAERLKGVDSTLKIQPAKLEDSAVYLCASSLRARNTIYFGEGSWLTVV.

V is TRBV6-5 and J is TRBJ1-2; D perhaps matches TRBD1 (5 bases). The CDR3 has 14 amino acids. The germline gives CDR1 MNHEY, CDR2 SVGAGI. Trimming stripped 2 bases from V and 2 bases from J, with 9 bases between. In DNA form, the CDR3 reads TGTGCCAGCAGTTACGCAGGGATAAACTATGGCTACACCTTC. Translation: CASSYAGINYGYTF.

This chain connects TRBV27 to TRBJ2-3, with TRBD2 matching over 9 bases. The CDR3 spans 18 residues. Losses at the gene ends were 4 bases for V and 4 bases for J; bases not matched to a gene: 15. Per the germline V gene, CDR1 is MNHEY and CDR2 is SMNVEV (reference sequence). CDR3 nucleotide sequence: TGTGCCAGCAGTTCCGCAGCTGGCGGGGGGGCACACGCAGATACGCAGTATTTT. Amino acids: CASSSAAGGGAHADTQYF.